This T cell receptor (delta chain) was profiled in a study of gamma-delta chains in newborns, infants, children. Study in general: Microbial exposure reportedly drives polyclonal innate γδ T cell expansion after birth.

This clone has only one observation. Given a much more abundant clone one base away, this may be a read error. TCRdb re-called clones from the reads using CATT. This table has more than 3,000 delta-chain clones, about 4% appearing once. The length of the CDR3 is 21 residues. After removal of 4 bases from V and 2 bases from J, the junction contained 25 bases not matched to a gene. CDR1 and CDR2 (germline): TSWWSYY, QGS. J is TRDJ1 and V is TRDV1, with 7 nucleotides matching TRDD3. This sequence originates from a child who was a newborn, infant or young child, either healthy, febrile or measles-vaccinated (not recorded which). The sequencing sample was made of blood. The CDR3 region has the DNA TGTGCTCTTGGGGGAACCTTTAGCCGGGGACTGAGGGATACCTGGACCGATAAACTCATCTTT. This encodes CALGGTFSRGLRDTWTDKLIF.